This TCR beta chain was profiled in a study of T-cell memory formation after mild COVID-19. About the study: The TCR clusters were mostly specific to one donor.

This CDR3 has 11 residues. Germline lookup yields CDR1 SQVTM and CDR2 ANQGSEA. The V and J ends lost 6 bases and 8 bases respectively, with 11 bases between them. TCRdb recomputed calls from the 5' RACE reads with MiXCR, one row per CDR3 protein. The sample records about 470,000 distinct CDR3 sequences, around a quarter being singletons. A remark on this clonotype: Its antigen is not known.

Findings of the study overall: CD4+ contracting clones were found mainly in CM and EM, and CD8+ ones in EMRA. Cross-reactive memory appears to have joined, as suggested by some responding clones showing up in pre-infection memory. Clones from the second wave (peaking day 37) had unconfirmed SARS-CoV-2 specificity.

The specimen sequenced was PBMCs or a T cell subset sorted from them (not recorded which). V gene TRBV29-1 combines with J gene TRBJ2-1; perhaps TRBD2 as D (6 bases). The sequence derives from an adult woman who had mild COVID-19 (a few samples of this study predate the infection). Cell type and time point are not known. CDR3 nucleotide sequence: TGCAGCGTATCCGGGGGTTATGAGCAGTTCTTC. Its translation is CSVSGGYEQFF.